This T cell receptor beta chain was captured by sequencing in a study of Graves' ophthalmopathy and Graves' hyperthyroidism. Study conclusions and caveats: Detected in blood as well were most expanded thyroid clonotypes with frequency above 0.001.

Each donor who had ophthalmopathy showed moderate-to-severe activity, a CAS of ≥3, a NOSPECS of ≥4, and a duration under 3 months. Clinicians diagnosed using symptoms, serum thyroxine, TRAb, thyroid ultrasound and orbital computed tomography. PBMCs came from 10 ml of fresh peripheral blood. The authors amplified TCR beta CDR3 regions, and they did so from RNA transcripts for repertoire sequencing. Amplification began with first-round RT-PCR using HTBI primers, then second-round multiplex PCR was performed. TCRdb fed the multiplex PCR reads into MiXCR, producing one record per CDR3 protein. This sample has hundreds of thousands of distinct CDR3 sequences, with 40% found just once. Note on this clonotype: The antigen is not known.

The clonotype comes from an adult man with Graves' ophthalmopathy. The sequenced sample was peripheral blood.

As DNA, the CDR3 is TGTGCCAGCTCCGGACAATTTAGAACTGAAGCTTTCTTT. Translation gives CASSGQFRTEAFF. The chain combines TRBV7-8 with TRBJ1-1; D may be TRBD1 (5 bases). CDR1 and CDR2 from the germline V gene are SGHVS and FQNEAQ. CDR3 length equals 13 residues. Trimming removed 8 bases at V and 5 bases at J, with 15 bases between.